What follows are 7 T cell receptor beta chains derived from one specimen sequenced in a study of blood T cell repertoires in COVID-19. The assay was immunoSEQ multiplex PCR, and TCRdb's table has in-frame clones only and misses some. Altogether over 60,000 clones are present, roughly 81% being singletons, with the ten largest covering 9.2%. Material for sequencing was peripheral blood. The receptors stem from a human donor in a cohort sampled during active COVID-19.

The gene calls are TRBV7-2 and TRBJ1-1; D remains ambiguous. Germline values: CDR1 SGHTA, CDR2 FQGNSA. CDR3 length: 16 residues. V gave up 3 bases and J gave up 5 bases, with 19 bases separating them. CDR3 bases: TGTGCCAGCAGCTTGGCCCCGGGTCTAGTATGGACTGAAGCTTTCTTT. It codes for CASSLAPGLVWTEAFF. Based on the CDR3 plus reference TRBV7-2 and TRBJ1-1, the full variable domain is GAGVSQSPSNKVTEKGKDVELRCDPISGHTALYWYRQSLGQGLEFLIYFQGNSAPDKSGLPSDRFSAERTGGSVSTLTIQRTQQEDSAVYLCASSLAPGLVWTEAFFGQGTRLTVV.

This clone was seen a few times. The chain recombines TRBV30 with TRBJ1-1; D is possibly TRBD1 (5 bases). Germline-derived CDR1 and CDR2 are GTSNPN and SVGIG (reference sequence). The CDR3 consists of 17 residues. Trimming left V 0 bases short and J 6 bases short, with 23 bases between. The CDR3 DNA is TGTGCCTGGAGTGTAATGGATATGGGACTCGCTAGGGCTGAAGCTTTCTTT. Translated, it gives CAWSVMDMGLARAEAFF.

The chain recombines TRBV19 with TRBJ2-1, with 9 nucleotides matching TRBD2. CDR3 size: 17 residues. Germline CDR1 LNHDA, CDR2 SQIVND (reference sequence). Losses at the gene ends were 1 base for V and 0 bases for J; bases not matched to a gene: 4. CDR3 sequence: CASSIGTSADSYNEQFF. The CDR3 nucleotides read TGTGCCAGTAGTATAGGGACTAGCGCCGACTCCTACAATGAGCAGTTCTTC.

Turning to this clone: At one of its ends the junction is not consistent with the germline gene, which may arise from a read error. The rearrangement joins TRBV7-9 to TRBJ1-5; D is unclear. The CDR3 runs 14 residues. CDR1 SEHNR and CDR2 FQNEAQ come from the germline V gene (reference sequence). Written as DNA, the CDR3 is TGTGCCAGCAGCGGTCGGGGTAGCAACCAGCCCCAGCATTTT. Residues: CASSGRGSNQPQHF.

The chain has TRBV15 and TRBJ2-5, with a weak D call TRBD1 (6 bases). CDR3 length equals 17 residues. Germline CDR1 LNHNV, CDR2 YYDKDF (reference sequence). V was shortened by 0 bases and J by 2 bases, with 16 bases between the two germline ends. CDR3 sequence: CATSRDRGSLIQETQYF. DNA of the CDR3: TGTGCCACCAGCAGAGACAGGGGCTCCCTAATACAAGAGACCCAGTACTTC.

The chain links TRBV11-2 to TRBJ1-3; weak D call: TRBD1 (5 bases). V lost 6 bases and J 8 bases, leaving 14 bases between the germline ends. The CDR3 length is 13 residues. Germline lookup yields CDR1 SGHAT and CDR2 FQNNGV. The DNA for the CDR3 is TGTGCCAGCAGGTCATCGCAGGGTTACACCATATATTTT. It yields the protein CASRSSQGYTIYF.

The chain combines TRBV7-9 with TRBJ2-7, with TRBD1 matching over 10 bases. Germline V gene lookup returns CDR1 SEHNR and CDR2 FQNEAQ (reference sequence). With 1 base clipped from V and 3 bases from J, the junction kept 6 bases outside the gene matches. This CDR3 contains 16 residues. Written as DNA, the CDR3 is TGTGCCAGCAGCTTAGAGACAGGGGGCAATGTCTACGAGCAGTACTTC. Amino acids: CASSLETGGNVYEQYF.